The 23 T cell receptor beta chains given below trace back to one sample, sequenced in a study of blood T cell repertoires in COVID-19. Profiled with immunoSEQ multiplex PCR; TCRdb holds only in-frame clones, not every one. The table records approximately 120,000 clones, approximately 81% of them present only once. Source material: peripheral blood. The origin of the receptors is an elderly man with COVID-19, enrolled during active disease.

This rearrangement joins TRBV11-2 to TRBJ2-7, with TRBD2 matching over 7 bases. Unmatched junction bases numbered 1, after V lost 4 bases and J lost 4 bases. The CDR3 runs to 12 residues. CDR1 is SGHAT, CDR2 FQNNGV, per germline. CDR3 bases: TGTGCCAGCAGCTCTAGCGGTTACGAGCAGTACTTC. It specifies CASSSSGYEQYF.

V gene TRBV4-3 combines with J gene TRBJ2-1; D is unclear. The CDR3 is 13 amino acids. Germline V gene sequence: CDR1 LGHNA, CDR2 YSLEER. Trimming removed 0 bases from V and 9 bases from J, with 9 bases in between. This CDR3 reads CASSQDQATEQFF. The CDR3 coding sequence is TGCGCCAGCAGCCAAGATCAAGCGACTGAGCAGTTCTTC.

The chain links TRBV19 to TRBJ1-6, with TRBD1 matching 8 bases. Looked up from germline, CDR1 is LNHDA and CDR2 is SQIVND (reference sequence). V was clipped by 10 bases and J by 8 bases; unmatched bases: 13. CDR3 size: 15 residues. This chain's CDR3 is CATTRTGSGDSPLHF. CDR3 bases: TGTGCCACCACTCGGACAGGGTCAGGGGATTCACCCCTCCACTTT.

The rearrangement uses TRBV28 and TRBJ2-1; TRBD2 matches 11 bases. The trim removed 5 bases at V and 7 bases at J, leaving 16 bases unmatched. The germline V gene has CDR1 MDHEN and CDR2 SYDVKM. The CDR3 consists of 18 residues. The CDR3 loop is CASSLLGTSGDNWNEQFF. The CDR3 nucleotides read TGTGCCAGCAGTCTTTTAGGGACTAGCGGTGACAACTGGAATGAGCAGTTCTTC.

The chain couples TRBV9 to TRBJ2-3; TRBD2 might be the D (6 bases). The CDR3 is 16 amino acids. The V gene's germline CDR1 is SGDLS and CDR2 YYNGEE. V lost 5 bases to trimming and J lost 3 bases, with 19 bases between them. CDR3 amino acids: CASRWWCGMWTDTQYF. CDR3 in DNA: TGTGCCAGCAGGTGGTGGTGCGGGATGTGGACAGATACGCAGTATTTT.

The chain carries TRBV27 and TRBJ1-6; D is ambiguous. CDR3 size: 17 residues. V was cut by 3 bases and J by 9 bases, with 21 bases left in between. CDR1 is MNHEY and CDR2 is SMNVEV in the germline V gene (reference sequence). In DNA form, the CDR3 reads TGTGCCAGCAGTTTGGTCGGACCTAGCCTCATCGGTTCACCCCTCCACTTT. Protein sequence: CASSLVGPSLIGSPLHF.

On this clone itself: The identical CDR3 is also encoded by other nucleotide sequences in the sample. This rearrangement joins TRBV24-1 to TRBJ1-1, with 9 bases matching TRBD1. Looked up from germline, CDR1 is KGHDR and CDR2 is SFDVKD. The CDR3 spans 15 residues. V shed 3 bases, J shed 1 base, and the junction held 2 bases outside the gene matches. This CDR3 reads CATSDRTGENTEAFF. The CDR3 DNA follows: TGTGCCACCAGTGATCGGACAGGGGAGAACACTGAAGCTTTCTTT.

This clone was seen a few times. The CDR3 loop is CASSQEGGSYNEQFF. In DNA, the CDR3 is TGCGCCAGCAGCCAAGAGGGAGGGAGCTACAATGAGCAGTTCTTC. The chain employs TRBV4-1 and TRBJ2-1; TRBD2 aligns across 7 bases. The ends lost 0 bases at V and 3 bases at J; junction bases unmatched: 2. This CDR3 contains 15 residues. Germline V CDR1 and CDR2: MGHRA, YSYEKL.

This chain uses TRBV6-5 with TRBJ1-5; perhaps TRBD1 as D (5 bases). The length of the CDR3 is 12 residues. With 8 bases removed from V and 4 bases from J, the gap between germline ends came to 9 bases. Per the germline V gene, CDR1 is MNHEY and CDR2 is SVGAGI. This CDR3 is CASEGRNQPQHF. The CDR3 nucleotides read TGTGCCAGCGAGGGGAGGAATCAGCCCCAGCATTTT.

This clone was seen a few times. V usage is TRBV7-9 and J usage is TRBJ1-1; 8 positions agree with TRBD1. Losses at the gene ends were 5 bases for V and 11 bases for J; bases not matched to a gene: 13. Germline V gene lookup returns CDR1 SEHNR and CDR2 FQNEAQ (reference sequence). This CDR3 comprises 14 residues. CDR3: CASSNARTGLGAFF. As DNA, the CDR3 is TGTGCCAGCAGCAACGCGAGGACAGGGCTGGGGGCTTTCTTT.

The genes are TRBV5-1 and TRBJ1-3, with D possibly TRBD1 on 5 matching bases. Germline V gives CDR1 SGHRS, CDR2 YFSETQ. V shed 1 base and J shed 0 bases, with 11 bases lying between them. The CDR3 is 16 residues long. Written as DNA, the CDR3 is TGCGCCAGCAGCTTGAATAGGGACTTCTCTGGAAACACCATATATTTT. Protein sequence: CASSLNRDFSGNTIYF.

This sequence joins TRBV5-1 and TRBJ2-7; the D gene is possibly TRBD2 (7 bases). This CDR3 is built from 15 residues. Trimming pared 6 bases from V and 4 bases from J, leaving 20 bases between. CDR1 and CDR2 from the germline V gene are SGHRS and YFSETQ. The CDR3 region is CASTIMGGAGYEQYF. CDR3 in DNA: TGCGCCAGCACCATTATGGGGGGGGCGGGGTACGAGCAGTACTTC. Supplemented by reference TRBV5-1 and TRBJ2-7, the full variable domain reads KAGVTQTPRYLIKTRGQQVTLSCSPISGHRSVSWYQQTPGQGLQFLFEYFSETQRNKGNFPGRFSGRQFSNSRSEMNVSTLELGDSALYLCASTIMGGAGYEQYFGPGTRLTVT.

The rearrangement links TRBV10-3 to TRBJ1-2; the D gene is possibly TRBD1 (5 bases). V dropped 2 bases and J dropped 2 bases, with 6 bases sitting between them. The CDR3 spans 13 residues. In germline, CDR1 is ENHRY, CDR2 SYGVKD. The CDR3: CAISEDRNYGYTF. CDR3 DNA sequence: TGTGCCATCAGTGAGGACAGAAACTATGGCTACACCTTC.

CDR3 region: CASSPLLAYNEQFF. DNA for the CDR3: TGTGCCAGCAGTCCGTTACTCGCCTACAATGAGCAGTTCTTC. The chain uses TRBV6-5 and TRBJ2-1; D not resolved. The CDR3 covers 14 residues. Per germline, CDR1 MNHEY and CDR2 SVGAGI. V lost 5 bases and J lost 2, with 10 bases in between.

The chain combines TRBV7-9 with TRBJ1-2; 11 bases line up with TRBD1. With V trimmed by 7 bases and J by 5 bases, 15 bases remained unmatched. There are 17 residues in the CDR3. CDR1 and CDR2 (germline): SEHNR, FQNEAQ (reference sequence). The CDR3: CASNSGTGGVLGYGYTF. CDR3 nucleotide sequence: TGTGCCAGCAACTCCGGGACAGGGGGAGTTCTTGGGTATGGCTACACCTTC.

V is TRBV6-1 and J is TRBJ2-7; 7 bases are a match to TRBD2. The CDR3 consists of 16 residues. CDR1 and CDR2 from the germline V gene are MNHNS and SASEGT. J lost 3 bases, V lost 4 bases, and 12 bases had no gene match. CDR3: CASSASKPGGLYEQYF. As DNA, the CDR3 is TGTGCCAGCAGTGCAAGCAAACCGGGAGGCCTCTACGAGCAGTACTTC.

Only one count was recorded for this clone. This chain links TRBV19 with TRBJ1-1; a weak D match, TRBD1 (6 bases). CDR3 length: 14 amino acids. Germline V CDR1 and CDR2: LNHDA, SQIVND (reference sequence). V dropped 3 bases and J dropped 6 bases, with 14 bases sitting between them. DNA of the CDR3: TGTGCCAGTAGTATGGTACAGGGCAGTGCTGAAGCTTTCTTT. Its translation is CASSMVQGSAEAFF.

The chain couples TRBV4-1 to TRBJ2-1; 7 bases are shared with TRBD2. Trimming cost V 4 bases and J 0 bases; bases outside gene matches: 6. The germline V gene encodes CDR1 MGHRA and CDR2 YSYEKL. This CDR3 has 16 residues. The CDR3 loop is CASSPLADFSYNEQFF. The CDR3 DNA follows: TGCGCCAGCAGCCCCCTAGCGGACTTCTCCTACAATGAGCAGTTCTTC.

The chain uses TRBV6-5 and TRBJ1-3; 10 nucleotides match TRBD1. In germline, CDR1 is MNHEY, CDR2 SVGAGI. The CDR3 is made up of 16 amino acids. With V trimmed by 0 bases and J by 2 bases, 1 base remained unmatched. The CDR3 nucleotides read TGTGCCAGCAGTTACTCCGGGACAGGGGCTGGAAACACCATATATTTT. This sequence encodes CASSYSGTGAGNTIYF.

In its sample, this clone was seen a few times. This chain joins TRBV11-2 and TRBJ2-1; tentatively, D is TRBD1 (5 bases). The CDR3 spans 15 residues. Germline assignment: CDR1 SGHAT and CDR2 FQNNGV. Trimming removed 1 base at V and 8 bases at J, with 15 bases between. The CDR3 DNA reads TGTGCCAGCAGCTTAGCTGGCCCGGTAGGGGATGAGCAGTTCTTC. Residues: CASSLAGPVGDEQFF.

Only a few counts were recorded for this clone. The V call is TRBV27, the J call TRBJ2-1, with TRBD2 matching 12 bases. The germline V gene has CDR1 MNHEY and CDR2 SMNVEV (reference sequence). The V and J ends lost 3 bases and 3 bases, in that order; junction bases with no gene match: 12. This CDR3 is built from 19 residues. The CDR3 region has the DNA TGTGCCAGCAGTTTTAGGCTAGCGGGAGGGCCAGTGGGCTACAATGAGCAGTTCTTC. Its translation: CASSFRLAGGPVGYNEQFF.

The V and J genes are TRBV6-6 and TRBJ1-6; TRBD1 aligns across 7 bases. Germline-derived CDR1 and CDR2 are MNHNY and SVGAGI (reference sequence). With V trimmed by 6 bases and J by 10 bases, 9 bases remained unmatched. CDR3 size: 14 residues. CDR3 nucleotides: TGTGCCAGCAGCCTCGAAGGGGGCTGGTCACCCCTCCACTTT. The encoded protein is CASSLEGGWSPLHF.

This chain connects TRBV7-8 to TRBJ2-5, with 12 bases that match TRBD2. Germline V gene sequence: CDR1 SGHVS, CDR2 FQNEAQ. With V trimmed by 1 base and J by 7 bases, 4 bases remained unmatched. The CDR3 extends over 15 amino acids. CDR3 amino acids: CASSLEATSGGTQYF. DNA of the CDR3: TGTGCCAGCAGCTTAGAAGCGACTAGCGGGGGGACCCAGTACTTC.